Detailed here is one TCR beta chain. This entry belongs to a study of patients and donors after allogeneic stem cell transplantation. V was shortened by 4 bases and J by 10 bases, with 19 bases between the two germline ends. This CDR3 region has 15 residues. CDR1 is SEHNR and CDR2 is FQNEAQ in the germline V gene (reference sequence). TCRdb analysed the RT-PCR reads with MiXCR anew, one entry per CDR3 protein. This table holds around 25,000 distinct CDR3 sequences, approximately 43% found once. The rearrangement links TRBV7-9 to TRBJ1-4, with D possibly matching TRBD1 (5 bases). The clonotype originates from a human donor who was either an allogeneic HSCT recipient or a stem cell or donor lymphocyte infusion donor (not recorded which). It is not recorded whose cells these are; they may come from a transplant donor. The source material was blood, either unsorted or a sorted T cell fraction (not recorded which). The CDR3 coding sequence is TGTGCCAGCAGCTGGGTTGGCAGGGAAGAAGGAAAACTGTTTTTT. It yields the protein CASSWVGREEGKLFF.